The 25 T cell receptor beta chains listed next were all sequenced from one sample in a study of blood T cell repertoires in COVID-19. Clones were read by immunoSEQ multiplex PCR, and TCRdb kept only the in-frame ones, dropping some. The sample lists some 200,000 clones, roughly nine tenths seen once, with 10% to 11% in the top ten. The sequenced material came from peripheral blood. These receptors originate from a woman aged 60 to 75 with COVID-19, enrolled during active disease.

The chain employs TRBV18 and TRBJ1-5; 9 bases align to TRBD1. The length of the CDR3 is 14 residues. The trim removed 6 bases at V and 4 bases at J, leaving 4 bases unmatched. CDR1 KGHSH and CDR2 LQKENI come from the germline V gene. CDR3 sequence (DNA): TGTGCCAGCTCTGGGACAGGGCTGAATCAGCCCCAGCATTTT. It yields the protein CASSGTGLNQPQHF.

This chain links TRBV27 with TRBJ2-7; D is uncertain. CDR1 and CDR2 (germline): MNHEY, SMNVEV (reference sequence). This CDR3 comprises 16 residues. The V gene lost 3 bases and the J gene lost 2 bases, with 17 bases spanning the gap. CDR3 sequence reads: CASSFRGVFGAYEQYF. CDR3 DNA sequence: TGTGCCAGCAGTTTCCGAGGAGTCTTTGGTGCCTACGAGCAGTACTTC.

This rearrangement joins TRBV7-8 to TRBJ2-7, with 9 bases lining up with TRBD2. The CDR3 covers 16 residues. Germline V gene data show CDR1 as SGHVS and CDR2 as FQNEAQ. J was trimmed by 3 bases and V by 8 bases; bases with no gene match: 14. The CDR3, as DNA: TGTGCCAGCGGTGAAATCTGGGCTAGCGGGATCTACGAGCAGTACTTC. Translating it yields CASGEIWASGIYEQYF.

This clone appeared once. The chain links TRBV7-2 to TRBJ2-7; D perhaps matches TRBD1 (6 bases). Trimming took off 5 bases at V and 0 bases at J, with 14 bases between the two ends. The CDR3 runs to 15 residues. In germline, CDR1 is SGHTA, CDR2 FQGNSA. CDR3 loop: CASSPDRSPSYEQYF. CDR3 nucleotide sequence: TGTGCCAGCAGCCCGGACAGAAGCCCCTCCTACGAGCAGTACTTC.

V and J are TRBV2 and TRBJ1-2; possibly TRBD1 for D (5 bases). Germline V lookup: CDR1 SNHLY, CDR2 FYNNEI. The CDR3 sequence is 12 residues long. V lost 4 bases and J lost 4, with 7 bases in between. CDR3 in amino acids: CASSARAYGYTF. CDR3 coding DNA: TGTGCCAGCAGTGCCAGGGCCTATGGCTACACCTTC.

The rearrangement links TRBV7-2 to TRBJ1-5, with 7 bases lining up with TRBD1. Germline CDR1 reads SGHTA; CDR2 reads FQGNSA. The CDR3 spans 17 residues. With V trimmed by 4 bases and J by 1 base, 10 bases remained unmatched. Here the CDR3 DNA reads TGTGCCAGCAGCTCAGAGCGCAGGGGGAAAAGCAATCAGCCCCAGCATTTT. This sequence encodes CASSSERRGKSNQPQHF.

This clone occurred once. The chain joins TRBV7-9 to TRBJ2-7; D call uncertain. Per the germline V gene, CDR1 is SEHNR and CDR2 is FQNEAQ (reference sequence). V was shortened by 5 bases and J by 1 base, with 9 bases between the two germline ends. The CDR3 is 13 amino acids. The CDR3: CASSPISSYEQYF. The CDR3 DNA sequence: TGTGCCAGCAGCCCAATCAGTTCCTACGAGCAGTACTTC.

The gene calls are TRBV7-9 and TRBJ1-4, with a weak D call TRBD1 (5 bases). Trimming removed 2 bases from V and 6 bases from J, with 13 bases in between. Germline V gene data show CDR1 as SEHNR and CDR2 as FQNEAQ (reference sequence). The CDR3 length is 15 residues. The CDR3 is CASSLKQGMDEKLFF. CDR3 bases: TGTGCCAGCAGCTTAAAGCAGGGCATGGATGAAAAACTGTTTTTT. The full variable domain, with the rest looked up from reference TRBV7-9 and TRBJ1-4, is DTGVSQNPRHKITKRGQNVTFRCDPISEHNRLYWYRQTLGQGPEFLTYFQNEAQLEKSRLLSDRFSAERPKGSFSTLEIQRTEQGDSAMYLCASSLKQGMDEKLFFGSGTQLSVL.

The V gene is TRBV10-1, the J gene TRBJ2-4; 11 bases align to TRBD2. This CDR3 contains 16 residues. J gave up 1 base and V 4 bases, and 3 bases lay outside the gene matches. The germline gives CDR1 WNHNN, CDR2 SYGVQD (reference sequence). CDR3: CASSATSGSAKNIQYF. The CDR3, as DNA: TGCGCCAGCAGTGCCACTAGCGGGAGTGCCAAAAACATTCAGTACTTC.

V usage is TRBV9 and J usage is TRBJ2-7; D perhaps matches TRBD2 (6 bases). V was clipped by 0 bases and J by 5 bases, with 12 bases between them. The CDR3 has 14 amino acids. CDR1 and CDR2 (germline): SGDLS, YYNGEE. This CDR3 is CASSVASVGDEQYF. CDR3 coding DNA: TGTGCCAGCAGCGTAGCTAGCGTCGGGGACGAGCAGTACTTC. Together with reference TRBV9 and TRBJ2-7, the CDR3 gives the full variable domain: DSGVTQTPKHLITATGQRVTLRCSPRSGDLSVYWYQQSLDQGLQFLIQYYNGEERAKGNILERFSAQQFPDLHSELNLSSLELGDSALYFCASSVASVGDEQYFGPGTRLTVT.

This chain connects TRBV19 to TRBJ2-3; D is unclear. This CDR3 has 15 residues. V shed 7 bases and J shed 0 bases, with 14 bases lying between them. Germline CDR1 LNHDA, CDR2 SQIVND (reference sequence). CDR3 sequence (DNA): TGTGCCAGTAACCGTGTACCTACTAGCACAGATACGCAGTATTTT. It encodes CASNRVPTSTDTQYF.

The chain combines TRBV28 with TRBJ1-2; TRBD1 aligns across 10 bases. Germline CDR1 MDHEN, CDR2 SYDVKM. V lost 0 bases to trimming and J lost 2 bases; unmatched junction nucleotides: 0. This CDR3 region has 15 residues. CDR3 DNA: TGTGCCAGCAGTTTATGGGACAGGGGGAACTATGGCTACACCTTC. It translates to CASSLWDRGNYGYTF.

This clone has a handful of counts. The chain couples TRBV5-1 to TRBJ1-1, with D possibly matching TRBD1 (6 bases). The V and J ends lost 5 bases and 0 bases respectively, with 14 bases between them. The length of the CDR3 is 15 residues. Germline loops: CDR1 SGHRS, CDR2 YFSETQ. The DNA for the CDR3 is TGCGCCAGCAGAATCCAGACAGGTATGAACACTGAAGCTTTCTTT. Translated, it gives CASRIQTGMNTEAFF. Drawing the rest from reference TRBV5-1 and TRBJ1-1, the complete variable domain is KAGVTQTPRYLIKTRGQQVTLSCSPISGHRSVSWYQQTPGQGLQFLFEYFSETQRNKGNFPGRFSGRQFSNSRSEMNVSTLELGDSALYLCASRIQTGMNTEAFFGQGTRLTVV.

The chain uses TRBV13 and TRBJ2-1, with 10 nucleotides matching TRBD2. With V trimmed by 1 base and J by 4 bases, 4 bases remained unmatched. This CDR3 contains 16 residues. Germline CDR1 is PRHDT and CDR2 is FYEKMQ (reference sequence). In DNA form, the CDR3 reads TGTGCCAGCAGCTTAGCTAGCGGGAGACTGTACAATGAGCAGTTCTTC. It specifies CASSLASGRLYNEQFF.

The J gene is TRBJ2-3, the V gene TRBV3-1 (or the pseudogene TRBV3-2), with 8 bases that match TRBD1. CDR1 LGHDT and CDR2 YNNKEL come from the germline V gene (reference sequence). The CDR3 has 17 residues. Losses at the gene ends were 4 bases for V and 2 bases for J; bases not matched to a gene: 11. CDR3 loop: CASSPNRQGIHTDTQYF. DNA of the CDR3: TGTGCCAGCAGCCCAAACCGACAGGGGATTCACACAGATACGCAGTATTTT.

The chain uses TRBV27 and TRBJ1-1; 7 bases align to TRBD1. CDR1 is MNHEY and CDR2 is SMNVEV in the germline V gene (reference sequence). The J segment lost 4 bases and the V segment lost 5 bases, leaving 10 bases of the junction unmatched. The CDR3 spans 15 residues. CDR3 in amino acids: CASSALQGRVTEAFF. The CDR3 region has the DNA TGTGCCAGCAGTGCACTACAGGGGAGAGTCACTGAAGCTTTCTTT.

The CDR3, as DNA: TGCGCCAGCAGCTTGGCCTCACTTTACTCCTACGAGCAGTACTTC. Translation: CASSLASLYSYEQYF. This sequence joins TRBV5-1 and TRBJ2-7, with D unresolved. The CDR3 has 15 residues. The V gene's germline CDR1 is SGHRS and CDR2 YFSETQ. The V and J ends lost 0 bases and 0 bases respectively, with 10 bases between them.

J is TRBJ1-2 and V is TRBV6-2 or TRBV6-3; 12 bases agree with TRBD1. Unmatched junction bases numbered 11, after V lost 6 bases and J lost 0 bases. Germline V CDR1 and CDR2: MNHEY, SVGEGT. The CDR3 is made up of 18 amino acids. The CDR3: CASSQPGQGAPPNYGYTF. For the CDR3, the DNA is TGTGCCAGCAGCCAACCGGGACAGGGGGCGCCCCCTAACTATGGCTACACCTTC.

J is TRBJ2-7 and V is TRBV15; D not resolved. CDR1 is LNHNV and CDR2 is YYDKDF in the germline V gene (reference sequence). Trimming pared 5 bases from V and 12 bases from J, leaving 23 bases between. The CDR3 extends over 14 amino acids. DNA of the CDR3: TGTGCCACCAGCCCGGAAAGAGGTATCCCTACCCTGTACTTC. It specifies CATSPERGIPTLYF.

This clone was recorded once. The chain employs TRBV15 and TRBJ1-5; D is ambiguous. Trimming cost V 0 bases and J 7 bases, with 16 bases left between them. The CDR3 has 16 residues. Germline V gene data show CDR1 as LNHNV and CDR2 as YYDKDF (reference sequence). In nucleotides, the CDR3 is TGTGCCACCAGCAGAGATCTCCACACTCCGAGGCAGCCCCAGCATTTT. As protein: CATSRDLHTPRQPQHF.

The chain recombines TRBV7-9 with TRBJ2-7, with 10 bases that match TRBD2. Germline CDR1 and CDR2: SEHNR and FQNEAQ (reference sequence). The CDR3 is 16 residues long. Trimming took 5 bases from V and 10 from J; bases not matched to a gene: 17. Here the CDR3 reads CASSPSGTSVGTPQYF. The CDR3 nucleotides read TGTGCCAGCAGCCCATCCGGGACTAGCGTTGGGACCCCCCAGTACTTC. Using reference TRBV7-9 and TRBJ2-7 for the parts outside the CDR3, the full variable domain is DTGVSQNPRHKITKRGQNVTFRCDPISEHNRLYWYRQTLGQGPEFLTYFQNEAQLEKSRLLSDRFSAERPKGSFSTLEIQRTEQGDSAMYLCASSPSGTSVGTPQYFGPGTRLTVT.

V is TRBV6-5 and J is TRBJ1-1, with a tentative D call TRBD1 (5 bases). V was pared by 10 bases and J by 3 bases, with 18 bases between. This CDR3 region has 14 residues. The germline CDR1 and CDR2 sequences are MNHEY and SVGAGI. CDR3 sequence reads: CAMREGLIYTEAFF. In DNA form, the CDR3 reads TGTGCCATGCGGGAGGGGTTGATTTACACTGAAGCTTTCTTT.

This clone was found a few times. This sequence joins TRBV9 and TRBJ1-2, with D perhaps TRBD1 (5 bases). Between the trimmed V and J ends, which lost 3 bases and 8 bases, there was a span of 23 bases. Germline V gene lookup returns CDR1 SGDLS and CDR2 YYNGEE. The CDR3 contains 16 residues. The CDR3 protein is CASSAPSGQGEGGYTF. For the CDR3, the DNA is TGTGCCAGCAGCGCCCCGTCTGGGCAGGGTGAAGGCGGCTACACCTTC.

The chain links TRBV5-6 to TRBJ2-7; weak D call: TRBD1 (6 bases). CDR1 and CDR2 from the germline V gene are SGHDT and YYEEEE. The V gene lost 4 bases and the J gene lost 7 bases, with 18 bases spanning the gap. The length of the CDR3 is 14 residues. The CDR3, as DNA: TGTGCCAGCAGCCTTGGGCCAGGGGTGGTTGAGCAGTACTTC. It is translated as CASSLGPGVVEQYF.

This chain joins TRBV15 and TRBJ2-1; 8 bases are shared with TRBD2. The ends lost 3 bases at V and 2 bases at J; junction bases unmatched: 6. The germline V gene encodes CDR1 LNHNV and CDR2 YYDKDF (reference sequence). The CDR3 totals 16 residues. CDR3 nucleotides: TGTGCCACCAGCAGGGCCCGGGGGGGGCCCTACAATGAGCAGTTCTTC. Translation: CATSRARGGPYNEQFF.